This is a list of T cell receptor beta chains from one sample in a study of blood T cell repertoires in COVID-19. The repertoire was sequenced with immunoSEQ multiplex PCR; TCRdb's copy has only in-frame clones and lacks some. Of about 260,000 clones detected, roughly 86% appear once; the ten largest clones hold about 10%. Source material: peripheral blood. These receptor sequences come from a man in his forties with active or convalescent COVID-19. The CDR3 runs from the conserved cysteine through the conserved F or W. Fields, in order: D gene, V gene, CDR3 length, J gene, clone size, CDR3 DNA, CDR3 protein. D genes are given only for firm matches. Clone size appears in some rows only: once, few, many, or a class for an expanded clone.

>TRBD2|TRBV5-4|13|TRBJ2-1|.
TGTGCCACATTCCTAGCGGGGGTCAATGAGCAGTTCTTC
CATFLAGVNEQFF
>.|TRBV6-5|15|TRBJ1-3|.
TGTGCCAGCAGTTACCGGGGGGGCTCTGGAAACACCATATATTTT
CASSYRGGSGNTIYF
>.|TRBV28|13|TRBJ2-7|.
TGTGCCAGCAGCCCCGGGAGCGCCTACGAGCAGTACTTC
CASSPGSAYEQYF
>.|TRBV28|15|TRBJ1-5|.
TGTGCCAGCAGTTTAGGGCAGACTAGCAATCAGCCCCAGCATTTT
CASSLGQTSNQPQHF
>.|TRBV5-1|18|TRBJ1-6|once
TGCGCCAGCAGCCATCCTACAGGTCACAGCTCCTATAATTCACCCCTCCACTTT
CASSHPTGHSSYNSPLHF
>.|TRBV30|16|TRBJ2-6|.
TGTGCCTGGAGTTCCAGGGGTGGGTCTGGGGCCAACGTCCTGACTTTC
CAWSSRGGSGANVLTF
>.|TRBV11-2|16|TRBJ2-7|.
TGTGCCAGCAGCTTTCCAAACGGCAGGGCGGTCACCGAGCAGTACTTC
CASSFPNGRAVTEQYF
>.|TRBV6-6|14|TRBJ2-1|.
TGTGCCACCCGCAGCGGTAGCTCCTACAATGAGCAGTTCTTC
CATRSGSSYNEQFF
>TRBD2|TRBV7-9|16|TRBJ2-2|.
TGTGCCAGCAGCTTAGGACTAGCGGGAGGCACCGGGGAGCTGTTTTTT
CASSLGLAGGTGELFF
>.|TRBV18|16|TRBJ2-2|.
TGTGCCAGCTCACCAAGGGACAACTCGAACACCGGGGAGCTGTTTTTT
CASSPRDNSNTGELFF
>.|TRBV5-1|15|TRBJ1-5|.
TGCGCCAGCAGTCCAAGGGAGGGTGGCGATCAGCCCCAGCATTTT
CASSPREGGDQPQHF
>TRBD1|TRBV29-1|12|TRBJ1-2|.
TGCAGCGTGACAGGGAGTTCCTATGGCTACACCTTC
CSVTGSSYGYTF
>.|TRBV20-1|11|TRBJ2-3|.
TGCAGTGCTACCCAGGGAGATACGCAGTATTTT
CSATQGDTQYF
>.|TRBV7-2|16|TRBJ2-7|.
TGTGCCAGCAGCTTGGGAGATACAGGGATCTCCTACGAGCAGTACTTC
CASSLGDTGISYEQYF
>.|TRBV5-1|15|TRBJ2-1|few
TGCGCCAGCAGCTTCTCCGGACAAGTCATCAATGAGCAGTTCTTC
CASSFSGQVINEQFF
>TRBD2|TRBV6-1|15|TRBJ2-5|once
TGTGCCAGCAGTGAAGGGGTAGCGGGAGAAGAGACCCAGTACTTC
CASSEGVAGEETQYF
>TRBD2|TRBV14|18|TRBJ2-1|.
TGTGCCAGCAGCCAGAGAAGTAGTATCACTAGCGGGAGGCATGAGCAGTTCTTC
CASSQRSSITSGRHEQFF
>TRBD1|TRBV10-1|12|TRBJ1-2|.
TGCGCCAGCAGCGCGACAGGGTCTGGCTACACCTTC
CASSATGSGYTF
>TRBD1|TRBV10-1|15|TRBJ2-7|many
TGCGCCAGCAGTGATCAGAGAGGGGGCAGATACGAGCAGTACTTC
CASSDQRGGRYEQYF
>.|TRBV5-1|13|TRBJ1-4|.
TGCGCCAGCAGCTTCACTCATAATGAAAAACTGTTTTTT
CASSFTHNEKLFF
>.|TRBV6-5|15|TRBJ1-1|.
TGTGCCAGCAAAATAAATTTCCAGGGCAACACTGAAGCTTTCTTT
CASKINFQGNTEAFF
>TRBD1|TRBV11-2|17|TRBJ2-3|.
TGTGCCAGCAGCTTAGAGGGACAGGGGGCCGGCACAGATACGCAGTATTTT
CASSLEGQGAGTDTQYF
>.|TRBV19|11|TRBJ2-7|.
TGTGCCACCTCTTCCTCCCTCGAGCAGTACTTC
CATSSSLEQYF
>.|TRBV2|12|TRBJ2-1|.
TGTGCCAGCAGTGCCTGGCGGAATGAGCAGTTCTTC
CASSAWRNEQFF
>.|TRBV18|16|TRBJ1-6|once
TGTGCCAGCTCACCATCCGAGAGCTCCTATAATTCACCCCTCCACTTT
CASSPSESSYNSPLHF
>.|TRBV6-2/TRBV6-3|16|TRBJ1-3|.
TGTGCCAGCAGCCCTGGGGGGGCCTTCTCTGGAAACACCATATATTTT
CASSPGGAFSGNTIYF
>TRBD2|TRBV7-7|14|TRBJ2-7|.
TGTGCCAGCAGCCCGGAGCGGGACTCCTACGAGCAGTACTTC
CASSPERDSYEQYF
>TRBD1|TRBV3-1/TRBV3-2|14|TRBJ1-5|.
TGTGCCAGCAGCCAGGGACAGAGTGGACAGCCCCAGCATTTT
CASSQGQSGQPQHF
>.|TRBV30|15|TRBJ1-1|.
TGTGCCTGGAGTGGGAGAGACAGTTTGAACACTGAAGCTTTCTTT
CAWSGRDSLNTEAFF
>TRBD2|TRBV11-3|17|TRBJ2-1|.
TGTGCCAGCAGCCCGGGGGCGATAGCGGGAGGGCTCAATGAGCAGTTCTTC
CASSPGAIAGGLNEQFF
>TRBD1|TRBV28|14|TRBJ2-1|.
TGTGCCAGCAGTTATCCGACAGGGCACAATGAGCAGTTCTTC
CASSYPTGHNEQFF
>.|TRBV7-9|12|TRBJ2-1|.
TGTGCCAGCAGCCGCGGGTACAATGAGCAGTTCTTC
CASSRGYNEQFF
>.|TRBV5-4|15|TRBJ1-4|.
TGTGCCAGCAGCTTGGCCTCGGCGGCCAATGAAAAACTGTTTTTT
CASSLASAANEKLFF
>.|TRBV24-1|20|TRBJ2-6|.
TGTGCCACCAGTGACACTCCGGCCGGGACTTCCTTCTCTGGGGCCAACGTCCTGACTTTC
CATSDTPAGTSFSGANVLTF
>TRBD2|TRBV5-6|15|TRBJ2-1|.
TGTGCCAGCAGCTTCCTTAGCGGGGACAACAATGAGCAGTTCTTC
CASSFLSGDNNEQFF
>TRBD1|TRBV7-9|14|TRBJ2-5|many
TGTGCCAGCAGCTCGCCAGGGGGCCAAGAGACCCAGTACTTC
CASSSPGGQETQYF
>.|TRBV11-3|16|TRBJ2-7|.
TGTGCCAGCAGCTTAGTCAGAGGAGGAGGTTCCTACGAGCAGTACTTC
CASSLVRGGGSYEQYF